These 23 T cell receptor beta chains were sequenced from one sample in a study of blood T cells in healthy people across ages. The second PCR ran roughly 7 to 12 cycles with a sample-barcoded 5' primer and J-beta primers. TCRdb recomputed calls from the 5' RACE reads with MiXCR, one row per CDR3 protein. The repertoire has around 500,000 distinct CDR3 sequences, 40% to 50% of them found once; the top ten carry about 22%. The sample was blood. These receptors were taken from an elderly man in good health.

This clonotype showed up many times. The chain combines TRBV7-2 with TRBJ2-3; no reliable D call. Trimming cost V 4 bases and J 2 bases, with 13 bases left between them. Germline CDR1 is SGHTA and CDR2 is FQGNSA. This CDR3 comprises 15 residues. The CDR3 DNA reads TGTGCCAGCAGCTCCTTCAACTACTTCACAGATACGCAGTATTTT. It translates to CASSSFNYFTDTQYF.

The CDR3 DNA is TGTGCCAGCCCCGCCCAGTACTTC. It codes for CASPAQYF. The chain couples TRBV6-4 to TRBJ2-7; no firm D call. Trimming removed 8 bases from V and 10 bases from J, with 6 bases in between. The germline V gene encodes CDR1 MRHNA and CDR2 SNTAGT. CDR3 length: 8 amino acids.

V and J are TRBV6-1 and TRBJ2-1; 9 nucleotides align to TRBD2. Germline values: CDR1 MNHNS, CDR2 SASEGT. The ends lost 5 bases at V and 0 bases at J; junction bases unmatched: 5. The length of the CDR3 is 16 residues. For the CDR3, the DNA is TGTGCCAGCAGTCTAGCGGGAATGAGCTCCTACAATGAGCAGTTCTTC. It encodes CASSLAGMSSYNEQFF.

A remark on this clonotype: A read error may explain this, as a much larger clone is one base away. The V and J genes are TRBV7-9 and TRBJ1-2; D not certain. CDR1 SEHNR and CDR2 FQNEAQ come from the germline V gene (reference sequence). The CDR3 sequence is 14 residues long. V lost 1 base, J lost 7 bases, and 13 bases lay in between. CDR3 sequence: CASSLGGRVSGYTF. In DNA, the CDR3 is TGTGCCAGCAGCTTAGGAGGTCGGGTCAGTGGCTACACCTTC.

This chain links TRBV20-1 with TRBJ2-3, with TRBD1 identical over 9 bases. Germline CDR1 and CDR2: DFQATT and SNEGSKA (reference sequence). Trimming cost V 6 bases and J 6 bases; bases outside gene matches: 4. The length of the CDR3 is 12 residues. CDR3 amino acids: CSAGTGFDTQYF. The DNA for the CDR3 is TGCAGTGCGGGGACAGGGTTTGATACGCAGTATTTT.

In the case of this clonotype: A single base separates this from a much larger clone, so it may be a read error. The chain joins TRBV9 to TRBJ2-5; D is unclear. The better agreement between TRBJ2-7 and the DNA end casts doubt on the J call. Per germline, CDR1 SGDLS and CDR2 YYNGEE. The CDR3 loop spans 14 amino acids. As DNA, the CDR3 is TGTGCCAGCAGCGTAGGTCGGAGCTCCTGCGAGCAGTACTTC. This translates into CASSVGRSSCEQYF.

This clonotype has ten or more counts. Being one base from a much bigger clone, this may be a read error. The chain combines TRBV6-5 with TRBJ1-4; D is unresolved. The CDR3 has 13 residues. Germline V gene data show CDR1 as MNHEY and CDR2 as SVGAGI. V lost 5 bases and J 6 bases, leaving 10 bases between the germline ends. The CDR3, as DNA: TGTGCCAGCAGTCGTTGGACGGATGAAAAACTGTTTTTT. It translates to CASSRWTDEKLFF.

The V gene is TRBV10-3, the J gene TRBJ2-5, with a possible D match to TRBD2 (5 bases). From germline, CDR1 is ENHRY and CDR2 SYGVKD. This CDR3 is 16 amino acids long. The V end was cut by 3 bases, the J end by 0 bases, with 14 bases between. CDR3 sequence reads: CAISDSKPGNQETQYF. CDR3 coding DNA: TGTGCCATCAGTGATTCCAAGCCGGGAAACCAAGAGACCCAGTACTTC.

The V gene is TRBV11-2, the J gene TRBJ2-5; perhaps TRBD2 as D (5 bases). The J call could be wrong; TRBJ2-7 is a better fit for the DNA end. Per the germline V gene, CDR1 is SGHAT and CDR2 is FQNNGV. The CDR3 loop spans 17 amino acids. CDR3 loop: CASSLRRASSGSYEQYF. CDR3 nucleotide sequence: TGTGCCAGCAGCCTGAGGCGGGCGAGCTCCGGCTCCTACGAGCAGTACTTC.

This chain connects TRBV24-1 to TRBJ2-1; the match to TRBD2 covers 8 bases. The CDR3 has 16 residues. Germline V CDR1 and CDR2: KGHDR, SFDVKD. V gave up 5 bases and J gave up 2 bases; unmatched junction bases: 7. The CDR3 here is CATSARVAGPYNEQFF. The CDR3 DNA follows: TGTGCCACCAGTGCTCGGGTAGCGGGGCCCTACAATGAGCAGTTCTTC.

The chain joins TRBV7-2 to TRBJ1-2; no clear D. The ends were cut back, 3 bases at V and 0 bases at J, with 11 bases in the middle. The CDR3 has 15 amino acids. Germline assignment: CDR1 SGHTA and CDR2 FQGNSA. The CDR3 sequence is CASSLKVDTNYGYTF. Written as DNA, the CDR3 is TGTGCCAGCAGCTTGAAGGTGGATACTAACTATGGCTACACCTTC.

This clonotype occurred a few times. The chain has TRBV20-1 and TRBJ1-2, with 8 bases that match TRBD1. The J segment lost 3 bases and the V segment lost 6 bases, leaving 3 bases of the junction unmatched. CDR1 and CDR2 (germline): DFQATT, SNEGSKA (reference sequence). The CDR3 is 12 amino acids. DNA of the CDR3: TGCAGTGCGGACAGGGTGGACTATGGCTACACCTTC. Its translation is CSADRVDYGYTF.

This chain joins TRBV5-5 and TRBJ2-1, with D possibly TRBD1 on 6 matching bases. Germline lookup yields CDR1 SGHKS and CDR2 YYEKEE (reference sequence). The CDR3 is made up of 15 amino acids. Trimming removed 0 bases at V and 8 bases at J, with 15 bases between. For the CDR3, the DNA is TGTGCCAGCAGCTTGGCCAGGGGACCCGACTATGAGCAGTTCTTC. Its protein product is CASSLARGPDYEQFF.

The chain carries TRBV4-1 and TRBJ2-7; 9 nucleotides align to TRBD2. CDR1 and CDR2 (germline): MGHRA, YSYEKL. The CDR3 length is 16 residues. V shed 3 bases, J shed 2 bases, and the junction held 8 bases outside the gene matches. CDR3 region: CASSQLSGSQAYEQYF. CDR3 in DNA: TGCGCCAGCAGCCAGCTTAGCGGGAGCCAGGCCTACGAGCAGTACTTC.

For this clonotype: A read error may be the cause here, since a much bigger clone is one base away. The chain has TRBV3-1 and TRBJ2-1; 9 bases are shared with TRBD2. Per germline, CDR1 LGHDT and CDR2 YNNKEL (reference sequence). CDR3 length: 15 residues. V was pared by 4 bases and J by 2 bases, with 3 bases of the junction left unmatched. This CDR3 is CASSLSGRTYNEQFF. In DNA, the CDR3 is TGTGCCAGCAGCCTTAGCGGGAGAACCTACAATGAGCAGTTCTTC.

In this sample, this clonotype turned up a few times. The genes are TRBV7-2 and TRBJ2-3; TRBD2 aligns across 8 bases. Per germline, CDR1 SGHTA and CDR2 FQGNSA. CDR3 length: 18 residues. Trimming at V came to 5 bases and at J to 0 bases, leaving 13 bases not matched to a gene. CDR3 residues: CASSPLRGAGGSTDTQYF. CDR3 DNA sequence: TGTGCCAGCAGCCCCCTTCGAGGGGCGGGAGGAAGCACAGATACGCAGTATTTT.

The rearrangement uses TRBV20-1 and TRBJ2-3; TRBD2 might be the D (5 bases). The CDR3 loop spans 14 amino acids. CDR1 DFQATT and CDR2 SNEGSKA come from the germline V gene (reference sequence). The ends were cut back, 0 bases at V and 5 bases at J, with 12 bases in the middle. The chain's CDR3 is CSARDPTGVDTQYF. CDR3 DNA: TGCAGTGCTAGAGATCCGACCGGGGTAGATACGCAGTATTTT.

The J gene is TRBJ1-5, the V gene TRBV20-1; D gene uncertain. The CDR3 has 13 amino acids. In germline, CDR1 is DFQATT, CDR2 SNEGSKA (reference sequence). Trimming stripped 4 bases from V and 0 bases from J, with 7 bases between. CDR3 sequence: CSANRYSNQPQHF. The DNA of the CDR3 is TGCAGTGCTAACCGATATAGCAATCAGCCCCAGCATTTT.

The chain recombines TRBV29-1 with TRBJ2-1, with D possibly matching TRBD1 (5 bases). Trimming took 6 bases from V and 9 from J, leaving 21 bases between them. Germline lookup yields CDR1 SQVTM and CDR2 ANQGSEA. The CDR3 length is 14 residues. CDR3 sequence: CSVLETGREGEQFF. CDR3 DNA: TGCAGCGTCCTCGAAACGGGCAGGGAAGGTGAGCAGTTCTTC.

Regarding this clonotype: Being one base from a much bigger clone, this may be a read error. The V and J genes are TRBV6-5 and TRBJ2-5; no reliable D call. CDR1 MNHEY and CDR2 SVGAGI come from the germline V gene. Trimming shortened V by 2 bases and J by 11 bases, and 21 bases separated the two germline ends. The CDR3 extends over 15 amino acids. The CDR3: CASSYEGFRRNEQYF. DNA of the CDR3: TGTGCCAGCAGTTACGAAGGGTTCAGACGGAATGAGCAGTACTTC.

This clonotype was counted only a few times. The chain combines TRBV4-1 with TRBJ2-1, with 9 bases lining up with TRBD1. Germline assignment: CDR1 MGHRA and CDR2 YSYEKL. Trimming took 4 bases from V and 8 from J; bases not matched to a gene: 9. The CDR3 contains 15 residues. The CDR3 protein is CASSRAGTGRDEQFF. The CDR3 region has the DNA TGCGCCAGCAGCCGTGCCGGGACAGGGAGGGATGAGCAGTTCTTC.

CDR3 DNA: TGTGCCAGCAGCGTATCCGGGACCGAGAGTTCACCCCTCCACTTT. Its protein is CASSVSGTESSPLHF. The V call is TRBV7-9, the J call TRBJ1-6, with D perhaps matching TRBD1 (5 bases). The CDR3 loop spans 15 amino acids. Germline V gene lookup returns CDR1 SEHNR and CDR2 FQNEAQ (reference sequence). The V and J ends lost 5 bases and 9 bases respectively, with 17 bases between them. Drawing the rest from reference TRBV7-9 and TRBJ1-6, the complete variable domain is DTGVSQNPRHKITKRGQNVTFRCDPISEHNRLYWYRQTLGQGPEFLTYFQNEAQLEKSRLLSDRFSAERPKGSFSTLEIQRTEQGDSAMYLCASSVSGTESSPLHFGNGTRLTVT.

J is TRBJ2-1 and V is TRBV9, with 7 positions matching TRBD2. CDR1 SGDLS and CDR2 YYNGEE come from the germline V gene. The CDR3 loop spans 15 amino acids. The V gene end was trimmed by 2 bases and the J gene end by 4 bases; junction bases not matched to a gene: 6. The CDR3 here is CASSVRGDEYNEQFF. CDR3 in DNA: TGTGCCAGCAGCGTCCGGGGGGATGAGTACAATGAGCAGTTCTTC.